This entry concerns a single T cell receptor (beta chain). This record belongs to a study of blood T cell repertoires in COVID-19. Across the study: Sites in the United States, Italy and Spain provided acute and convalescent COVID-19 samples. PBMCs, B-cell-depleted T cells, or T cells were the source of the cDNA or gDNA that made up the material.

The authors' processing: Nucleated cell counts were estimated from reference gene primer amplification. Sequencing was performed with immunoSEQ multiplex PCR; in TCRdb, only in-frame clones are kept and a portion is missing. V and J calls and clone size are copied from that table; D and trimming were computed from the DNA. The sample gives some 140,000 clones, 65% to 80% of which show up once; around 4% is in the top ten. The CDR3 runs to 14 residues. With 6 bases clipped from V and 7 bases from J, the junction kept 9 bases outside the gene matches. Germline V gene lookup returns CDR1 MNHEY and CDR2 SMNVEV (reference sequence).

The chain employs TRBV27 and TRBJ1-2, with 9 bases aligning to TRBD1. The TCR originated in a man aged 60 to 69 with acute or convalescent COVID-19. The specimen sequenced was peripheral blood. CDR3 DNA sequence: TGTGCCAGCAGGCCCCGACAGGGGGTGAGTGGCTACACCTTC. It specifies CASRPRQGVSGYTF.